This record looks at one TCR beta chain sequence and its context. Its target is unknown. Here immunoSEQ multiplex PCR was the method, and the copy in TCRdb shows in-frame clones only, minus some. In the table there are nearly 95,000 clones, approximately 94% of which are singletons. These data are taken from a study of Tregs in tolerant kidney transplant recipients. Turning to the study itself: The nonmyeloablative bone marrow transplants came from related graft donors, with transient mixed chimerism. Study outcomes and limitations: Activated donor B cell expansion appeared to reveal the most relevant donor-specific TCRbeta repertoire.

The CDR3 consists of 12 residues. The V segment lost 11 bases and the J segment 12 bases; nucleotides outside the gene matches: 13. Germline-derived CDR1 and CDR2 are SEHNR and FQNEAQ (reference sequence). The rearrangement joins TRBV7-9 to TRBJ2-1, with 7 bases lining up with TRBD2. This sequence was found in a human donor who received a combined kidney and bone marrow transplant. Sequenced here: CD4+ T cells from blood, sampled before the transplant. The CDR3 DNA reads as TGTGCCCAAGACTTGTCGGGGGGAGCGCAGTTCTTC. It specifies CAQDLSGGAQFF.